Listed below are T cell receptor beta chains from one sample, sequenced in a study of shared clonotypes between healthy human individuals. Assay: immunoSEQ multiplex PCR; the TCRdb copy retains only in-frame clones and omits some. The table includes over a million clones, around 82% detected once. Source material: memory CD4+ T cells from PBMCs. The origin of the receptors is a young man in good health. Some clones in this sample may be carry-over from other donors' samples. CDR3s include the opening cysteine and the closing phenylalanine or tryptophan. Fields, in order: D gene, J gene, CDR3 length, clone size, V gene, CDR3 DNA, CDR3 protein. The D gene is left open where the match is weak. A row's size may be missing; if present it is once, few, many or a size class.

d_gene: TRBD2; j_gene: TRBJ2-2; len: 15; abundance: NA; v_gene: TRBV5-1; CDR3nt: TGCGCCAGCAGCTTCTTAGCGGGAGCCGACGGGGAGCTGTTTTTT; CDR3aa: CASSFLAGADGELFF
d_gene: NA; j_gene: TRBJ2-7; len: 14; abundance: NA; v_gene: TRBV7-2; CDR3nt: TGTGCCAGCAGACCCCCGGACAACTCCTACGAGCAGTACTTC; CDR3aa: CASRPPDNSYEQYF
d_gene: NA; j_gene: TRBJ2-7; len: 13; abundance: NA; v_gene: TRBV19; CDR3nt: TGTGCCAGTAGTATCGGGACTCGCCGGGAGCAGTACTTC; CDR3aa: CASSIGTRREQYF
d_gene: TRBD2; j_gene: TRBJ2-5; len: 18; abundance: NA; v_gene: TRBV5-3; CDR3nt: TGTGCCAGAAGCTTTCTCCCCCCCTGCGGGAGATGGGGGGAGACCCAGTACTTC; CDR3aa: CARSFLPPCGRWGETQYF
d_gene: NA; j_gene: TRBJ1-2; len: 12; abundance: NA; v_gene: TRBV19; CDR3nt: TGTGCCAGTACCACGGGCCGTCAGGGCTACACCTTC; CDR3aa: CASTTGRQGYTF
d_gene: TRBD2; j_gene: TRBJ2-1; len: 19; abundance: NA; v_gene: TRBV7-2; CDR3nt: TGTGCCAGCAGCCCTTACGTTTCTAGCGGGAGGGGGGAGCACAATGAGCAGTTCTTC; CDR3aa: CASSPYVSSGRGEHNEQFF
d_gene: NA; j_gene: TRBJ2-2; len: 15; abundance: NA; v_gene: TRBV9; CDR3nt: TGTGCCAGCAGCGTTAGTCAGGAGTCCACCGGGGAGCTGTTTTTT; CDR3aa: CASSVSQESTGELFF
d_gene: NA; j_gene: TRBJ2-3; len: 14; abundance: once; v_gene: TRBV4-1; CDR3nt: TGCGCCAGCAGCCAGCCCCGAACTAGCTCCACGCAGTATTTT; CDR3aa: CASSQPRTSSTQYF
d_gene: NA; j_gene: TRBJ2-5; len: 12; abundance: NA; v_gene: TRBV10-3; CDR3nt: TGTGCCATCAGTGAGTCTCAAGAGACCCAGTACTTC; CDR3aa: CAISESQETQYF
d_gene: NA; j_gene: TRBJ2-7; len: 12; abundance: NA; v_gene: TRBV6-6; CDR3nt: TGTGCCAGCAGTTACGGGGGCAGCGAGCAGTACTTC; CDR3aa: CASSYGGSEQYF
d_gene: NA; j_gene: TRBJ2-1; len: 12; abundance: NA; v_gene: TRBV29-1; CDR3nt: TGCAGCGTTGAAGGGCAGACCAATGAGCAGTTCTTC; CDR3aa: CSVEGQTNEQFF
d_gene: NA; j_gene: TRBJ2-3; len: 13; abundance: few; v_gene: TRBV7-3; CDR3nt: TGTGCCAGCAGCTGGGGACGGACAGATACGCAGTATTTT; CDR3aa: CASSWGRTDTQYF
d_gene: TRBD1; j_gene: TRBJ1-2; len: 12; abundance: NA; v_gene: TRBV30; CDR3nt: TGTGCCTGGGGACAGGGGGCAGGTGGCTACACCTTC; CDR3aa: CAWGQGAGGYTF
d_gene: TRBD2; j_gene: TRBJ2-1; len: 15; abundance: NA; v_gene: TRBV7-9; CDR3nt: TGTGCCAGCAGCCAAACGAGAGCGGGAGCAGGTGAGCAGTTCTTC; CDR3aa: CASSQTRAGAGEQFF
d_gene: NA; j_gene: TRBJ2-2; len: 13; abundance: NA; v_gene: TRBV10-3; CDR3nt: TGTGCCATCAGGGACGGTAACACCGGGGAGCTGTTTTTT; CDR3aa: CAIRDGNTGELFF
d_gene: NA; j_gene: TRBJ1-4; len: 15; abundance: NA; v_gene: TRBV5-1; CDR3nt: TGCGCCAGCAGCTCGACCGGGGGCCTAAATGAAAAACTGTTTTTT; CDR3aa: CASSSTGGLNEKLFF
d_gene: NA; j_gene: TRBJ1-1; len: 14; abundance: NA; v_gene: TRBV7-3; CDR3nt: TGTGCCAGCAGCGGACAGACGGGGAACACTGAAGCTTTCTTT; CDR3aa: CASSGQTGNTEAFF
d_gene: NA; j_gene: TRBJ1-1; len: 13; abundance: NA; v_gene: TRBV27; CDR3nt: TGTGCCAGCAGATTAAACCAAGGCACTGAAGCTTTCTTT; CDR3aa: CASRLNQGTEAFF
d_gene: NA; j_gene: TRBJ1-3; len: 18; abundance: NA; v_gene: TRBV9; CDR3nt: TGTGCCAGCAGCGTAGATTATTGGCCAGGGAAGGGTGGAAACACCATATATTTT; CDR3aa: CASSVDYWPGKGGNTIYF
d_gene: NA; j_gene: TRBJ2-3; len: 15; abundance: NA; v_gene: TRBV10-2; CDR3nt: TGCGCCAGCAGTGAGTCGGCAGTGGCGGCAGATACGCAGTATTTT; CDR3aa: CASSESAVAADTQYF
d_gene: NA; j_gene: TRBJ1-3; len: 14; abundance: NA; v_gene: TRBV10-3; CDR3nt: TGTGCCATCAGTGAGTCAGGAGCTGGAAACACCATATATTTT; CDR3aa: CAISESGAGNTIYF
d_gene: TRBD1; j_gene: TRBJ1-2; len: 14; abundance: NA; v_gene: TRBV10-3; CDR3nt: TGTGCCACTAAAAAGGAGGGGGCGAACTATGGCTACACCTTC; CDR3aa: CATKKEGANYGYTF
d_gene: TRBD1; j_gene: TRBJ1-3; len: 15; abundance: NA; v_gene: TRBV6-1; CDR3nt: TGTGCCAGCAGTGAAGGGGGACAGGGAATCTTCCCCATATATTTT; CDR3aa: CASSEGGQGIFPIYF
d_gene: NA; j_gene: TRBJ2-5; len: 14; abundance: NA; v_gene: TRBV9; CDR3nt: TGTGCCAGCAGCCCCCGGCGGGAATGGGAGACCCAGTACTTC; CDR3aa: CASSPRREWETQYF
d_gene: NA; j_gene: TRBJ2-7; len: 14; abundance: NA; v_gene: TRBV28; CDR3nt: TGTGCCAGCAGTTTTGTGAAGCGGAGCTACGAGCAGTACTTC; CDR3aa: CASSFVKRSYEQYF
d_gene: NA; j_gene: TRBJ2-1; len: 15; abundance: NA; v_gene: TRBV9; CDR3nt: TGTGCCAGCAGCTCCGAGGGAGTTGGGCAGAATGAGCAGTTCTTC; CDR3aa: CASSSEGVGQNEQFF
d_gene: TRBD2; j_gene: TRBJ2-3; len: 14; abundance: NA; v_gene: TRBV5-1; CDR3nt: TGCGCCAGTTATAGCGGGAGCCCCCCGAATACGCAGTATTTT; CDR3aa: CASYSGSPPNTQYF
d_gene: NA; j_gene: TRBJ1-5; len: 15; abundance: NA; v_gene: TRBV27; CDR3nt: TGTGCCAGCAGCCCCATGCCAGGGGGCAATCAGCCCCAGCATTTT; CDR3aa: CASSPMPGGNQPQHF
d_gene: NA; j_gene: TRBJ2-7; len: 13; abundance: NA; v_gene: TRBV27; CDR3nt: TGTGCCAGCAACAGGGACGGAGCCTACGAGCAGTACTTC; CDR3aa: CASNRDGAYEQYF
d_gene: NA; j_gene: TRBJ2-7; len: 12; abundance: NA; v_gene: TRBV7-9; CDR3nt: TGTGCCAGCAGCCTACGTGGGGGCGAGCAGTACTTC; CDR3aa: CASSLRGGEQYF
d_gene: TRBD1; j_gene: TRBJ2-1; len: 14; abundance: NA; v_gene: TRBV6-5; CDR3nt: TGTGCCAGCAGACCTGGGGGACAGGGTCCTGAGCAGTTCTTC; CDR3aa: CASRPGGQGPEQFF
d_gene: TRBD1; j_gene: TRBJ2-7; len: 15; abundance: few; v_gene: TRBV4-2; CDR3nt: TGTGCCAGCAGCCCTCAGGGACAGCTCCTAAACGAGCAGTACTTC; CDR3aa: CASSPQGQLLNEQYF
d_gene: NA; j_gene: TRBJ2-4; len: 15; abundance: once; v_gene: TRBV6-6; CDR3nt: TGTGCCAGCAGGGGATATGGGGCCTTAGGGGACATTCAGTACTTC; CDR3aa: CASRGYGALGDIQYF
d_gene: NA; j_gene: TRBJ1-4; len: 16; abundance: once; v_gene: TRBV5-1; CDR3nt: TGCGCCAGCAGCTTGGCCATTCTGAGAGATAATGAAAAACTGTTTTTT; CDR3aa: CASSLAILRDNEKLFF
d_gene: NA; j_gene: TRBJ2-1; len: 17; abundance: NA; v_gene: TRBV11-2; CDR3nt: TGTGCCAGCAGCTTAAGTGATGGGGCCTGGGAGTACAATGAGCAGTTCTTC; CDR3aa: CASSLSDGAWEYNEQFF
d_gene: TRBD2; j_gene: TRBJ2-1; len: 15; abundance: NA; v_gene: TRBV2; CDR3nt: TGTGCCAGCAGAACGGGGGGAGCGTCACTCTCTGAGCAGTTCTTC; CDR3aa: CASRTGGASLSEQFF
d_gene: NA; j_gene: TRBJ1-2; len: 16; abundance: few; v_gene: TRBV7-9; CDR3nt: TGTGCCAGCAGCCGCGGCCCCGGGGAGACCTCTGATGGCTACACCTTC; CDR3aa: CASSRGPGETSDGYTF
d_gene: TRBD1; j_gene: TRBJ1-1; len: 15; abundance: NA; v_gene: TRBV2; CDR3nt: TGTGCCAGCATGAGCGGGACAGGGGGACCCACTGAAGCTTTCTTT; CDR3aa: CASMSGTGGPTEAFF
d_gene: NA; j_gene: TRBJ2-3; len: 14; abundance: NA; v_gene: TRBV19; CDR3nt: TGTGCCAGTAGGGCCTACCGGGCGGCAGATACGCAGTATTTT; CDR3aa: CASRAYRAADTQYF
d_gene: TRBD2; j_gene: TRBJ2-1; len: 15; abundance: NA; v_gene: TRBV19; CDR3nt: TGTGCCAGTAGTATGGTAGCGGGAGTCCACAATGAGCAGTTCTTC; CDR3aa: CASSMVAGVHNEQFF
d_gene: NA; j_gene: TRBJ1-5; len: 15; abundance: few; v_gene: TRBV28; CDR3nt: TGTGCCAGCAGCGGGGGGGCCGGACAAGCGCAGCCCCAGCATTTT; CDR3aa: CASSGGAGQAQPQHF
d_gene: NA; j_gene: TRBJ1-1; len: 15; abundance: few; v_gene: TRBV6-1; CDR3nt: TGTGCCAGCAGTGAAGTGGGGACACCTCGGACTGAAGCTTTCTTT; CDR3aa: CASSEVGTPRTEAFF
d_gene: NA; j_gene: TRBJ1-1; len: 14; abundance: few; v_gene: TRBV6-5; CDR3nt: TGTGCCAGCAGTTATGACAGGATGAACACTGAAGCTTTCTTT; CDR3aa: CASSYDRMNTEAFF
d_gene: NA; j_gene: TRBJ1-2; len: 12; abundance: few; v_gene: TRBV28; CDR3nt: TGTGCCAGCAGTTTATCGAACTATGGCTACACCTTC; CDR3aa: CASSLSNYGYTF
d_gene: TRBD2; j_gene: TRBJ2-3; len: 17; abundance: many; v_gene: TRBV28; CDR3nt: TGTGCCAGCAGTGCCCCCGGGACTAGGGCGGGCACAGATACGCAGTATTTT; CDR3aa: CASSAPGTRAGTDTQYF
d_gene: NA; j_gene: TRBJ1-2; len: 12; abundance: once; v_gene: TRBV28; CDR3nt: TGTGCCAGCAGTACCCCCCGGTGGGGCTACACCTTC; CDR3aa: CASSTPRWGYTF
d_gene: NA; j_gene: TRBJ1-1; len: 12; abundance: few; v_gene: TRBV6-6; CDR3nt: TGTGCCAGCAGTGTCGGCCGGACTGAAGCTTTCTTT; CDR3aa: CASSVGRTEAFF
d_gene: NA; j_gene: TRBJ2-3; len: 13; abundance: few; v_gene: TRBV11-3; CDR3nt: TGTGCCAGCAGCTTAGCTAGCACAGATACGCAGTATTTT; CDR3aa: CASSLASTDTQYF
d_gene: TRBD1; j_gene: TRBJ2-3; len: 19; abundance: NA; v_gene: TRBV5-6; CDR3nt: TGTGCCAGCAGCTCTTCAGGGGGCTGGGACTCGTTTCGCACAGATACGCAGTATTTT; CDR3aa: CASSSSGGWDSFRTDTQYF
d_gene: TRBD1; j_gene: TRBJ1-1; len: 13; abundance: few; v_gene: TRBV11-2; CDR3nt: TGTGCCAGCAGCTGGGACAGGGGGACTGAAGCTTTCTTT; CDR3aa: CASSWDRGTEAFF
d_gene: TRBD2; j_gene: TRBJ2-7; len: 14; abundance: NA; v_gene: TRBV2; CDR3nt: TGTGCCAGCCGTACTAGCGGGAGCTCCTACGAGCAGTACTTC; CDR3aa: CASRTSGSSYEQYF
d_gene: TRBD1; j_gene: TRBJ1-5; len: 14; abundance: once; v_gene: TRBV30; CDR3nt: TGTGCCTGGAGTGTGGCAGGGGGCTATCAGCCCCAGCATTTT; CDR3aa: CAWSVAGGYQPQHF
d_gene: NA; j_gene: TRBJ1-1; len: 14; abundance: once; v_gene: TRBV6-6; CDR3nt: TGTGCCAGCAGCTGGACTACGGGGGACACTGAAGCTTTCTTT; CDR3aa: CASSWTTGDTEAFF
d_gene: NA; j_gene: TRBJ2-2; len: 14; abundance: once; v_gene: TRBV27; CDR3nt: TGTGCCAGCAGTTTGGACCTTTACACCGGGGAGCTGTTTTTT; CDR3aa: CASSLDLYTGELFF
d_gene: TRBD1; j_gene: TRBJ2-5; len: 14; abundance: NA; v_gene: TRBV5-8; CDR3nt: TGTGCCAGCAGCCCCCGGGACAGGGTGGAGACCCAGTACTTC; CDR3aa: CASSPRDRVETQYF
d_gene: NA; j_gene: TRBJ1-3; len: 15; abundance: NA; v_gene: TRBV14; CDR3nt: TGTGCCAGCAGCCAAGAGAGGATTGCTGGAAACACCATATATTTT; CDR3aa: CASSQERIAGNTIYF
d_gene: NA; j_gene: TRBJ2-3; len: 14; abundance: few; v_gene: TRBV7-6; CDR3nt: TGTGCCAGCAGCGCCCCGTCAAGAGGAGATACGCAGTATTTT; CDR3aa: CASSAPSRGDTQYF
d_gene: NA; j_gene: TRBJ2-2; len: 18; abundance: NA; v_gene: TRBV7-8; CDR3nt: TGTGCCAGCAGTCCTCACAGGCTTTCCCCCCGAATGGCCGGGGAGCTGTTTTTT; CDR3aa: CASSPHRLSPRMAGELFF